This TCR beta chain is from a study of PD-L1 blockade in urothelial cancer. About the research overall: Dosed intravenously at 1,200 mg every 3 weeks, atezolizumab was initiated by patients at some point between 2014 and 2016. Blood underwent analysis 3 weeks (second dose) and 6 weeks after treatment began. Males with bladder-origin urothelial cancer made up about 90% of the roughly 29 patients.

Specified time point: pretreatment peripheral blood. PCRs were each spiked with synthetic TCR analog templates. TCRdb keeps only in-frame clones here, not all; method: immunoSEQ multiplex PCR. Here the sample spans around 100,000 clones, more than 75% being singletons. Germline V lookup: CDR1 ENHRY, CDR2 SYGVKD. This CDR3 spans 13 amino acids. The J segment lost 5 bases and the V segment lost 10 bases, leaving 9 bases of the junction unmatched. Sequenced material: PBMCs, taken around atezolizumab (anti-PD-L1) treatment. The chain links TRBV10-3 to TRBJ2-7, with 9 bases that match TRBD1. This TCR derives from a man in his 60s with urothelial cancer. In DNA, the CDR3 is TGTGCCACTATGGACAGGGGATTGCACGAGCAGTACTTC. This encodes CATMDRGLHEQYF.